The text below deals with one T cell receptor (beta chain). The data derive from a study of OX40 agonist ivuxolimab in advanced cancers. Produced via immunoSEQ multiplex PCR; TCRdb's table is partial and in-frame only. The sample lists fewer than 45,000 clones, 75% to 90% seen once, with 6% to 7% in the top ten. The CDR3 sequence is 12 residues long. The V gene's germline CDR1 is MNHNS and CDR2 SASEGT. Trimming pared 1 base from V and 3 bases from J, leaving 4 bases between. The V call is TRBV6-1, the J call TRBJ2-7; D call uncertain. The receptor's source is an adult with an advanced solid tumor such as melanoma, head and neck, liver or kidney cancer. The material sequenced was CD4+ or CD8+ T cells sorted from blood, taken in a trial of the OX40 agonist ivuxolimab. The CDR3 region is CASSEGSYEQYF. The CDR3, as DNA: TGTGCCAGCAGTGAAGGGAGCTACGAGCAGTACTTC.